This TCR beta chain was documented in a study of blood T cell repertoires in COVID-19. Study-level information: Sources were T cells, B-cell-depleted T cells, or PBMCs; the material itself was cDNA or gDNA.

The CDR3 is 14 residues long. The V and J ends lost 4 bases and 3 bases, in that order; junction bases with no gene match: 4. Germline assignment: CDR1 SGDLS and CDR2 YYNGEE. The authors' processing: Reference gene primer amplification yielded estimated nucleated cell counts. TCRdb keeps only in-frame clones here, not all; method: immunoSEQ multiplex PCR. V, J and clone size derive from that table, while D and trimming were established from the DNA sequence. This sample has approximately 300,000 clones, with nearly 90% found just once. The sequenced sample consisted of peripheral blood. The TCR originated in a woman in her forties with COVID-19, enrolled during active disease. The V call is TRBV9, the J call TRBJ2-7; 10 bases fit TRBD1. CDR3 amino acids: CASSQGTGVYEQYF. DNA for the CDR3: TGTGCCAGCAGCCAGGGGACAGGGGTCTACGAGCAGTACTTC.